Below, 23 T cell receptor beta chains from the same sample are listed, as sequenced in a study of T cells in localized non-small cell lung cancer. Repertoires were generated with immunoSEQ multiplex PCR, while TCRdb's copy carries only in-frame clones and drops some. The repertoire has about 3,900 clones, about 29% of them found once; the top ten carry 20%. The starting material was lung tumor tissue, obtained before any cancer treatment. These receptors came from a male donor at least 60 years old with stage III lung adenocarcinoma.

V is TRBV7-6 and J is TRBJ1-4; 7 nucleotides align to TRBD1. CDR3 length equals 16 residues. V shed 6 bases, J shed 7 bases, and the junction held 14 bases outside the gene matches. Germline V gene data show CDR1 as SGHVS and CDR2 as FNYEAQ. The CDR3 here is CASRLDRVWGGEKLFF. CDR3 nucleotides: TGTGCCAGCAGACTTGACAGGGTTTGGGGCGGTGAAAAACTGTTTTTT.

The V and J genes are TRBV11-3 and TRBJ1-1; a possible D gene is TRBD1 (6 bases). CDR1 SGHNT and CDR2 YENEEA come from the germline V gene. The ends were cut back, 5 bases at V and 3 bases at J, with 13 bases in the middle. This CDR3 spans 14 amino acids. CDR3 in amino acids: CASSRDTLDTEAFF. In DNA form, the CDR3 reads TGTGCCAGCAGCCGGGACACCCTGGACACTGAAGCTTTCTTT. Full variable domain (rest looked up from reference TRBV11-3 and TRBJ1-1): EAGVVQSPRYKIIEKKQPVAFWCNPISGHNTLYWYLQNLGQGPELLIRYENEEAVDDSQLPKDRFSAERLKGVDSTLKIQPAELGDSAVYLCASSRDTLDTEAFFGQGTRLTVV.

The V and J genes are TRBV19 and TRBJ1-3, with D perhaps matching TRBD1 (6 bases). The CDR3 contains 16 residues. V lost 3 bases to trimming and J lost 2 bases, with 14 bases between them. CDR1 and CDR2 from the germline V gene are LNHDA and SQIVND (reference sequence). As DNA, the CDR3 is TGTGCCAGTAGTATCTTTGGAGGGGGAGCTGGAAACACCATATATTTT. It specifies CASSIFGGGAGNTIYF.

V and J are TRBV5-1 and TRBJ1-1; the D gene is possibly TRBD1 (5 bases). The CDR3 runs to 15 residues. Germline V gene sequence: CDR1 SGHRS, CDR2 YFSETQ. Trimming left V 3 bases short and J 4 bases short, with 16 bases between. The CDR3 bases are TGCGCCAGCAGCTCGCCCCAGCCGGGGGGCACTGAAGCTTTCTTT. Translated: CASSSPQPGGTEAFF. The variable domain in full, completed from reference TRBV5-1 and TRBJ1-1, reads KAGVTQTPRYLIKTRGQQVTLSCSPISGHRSVSWYQQTPGQGLQFLFEYFSETQRNKGNFPGRFSGRQFSNSRSEMNVSTLELGDSALYLCASSSPQPGGTEAFFGQGTRLTVV.

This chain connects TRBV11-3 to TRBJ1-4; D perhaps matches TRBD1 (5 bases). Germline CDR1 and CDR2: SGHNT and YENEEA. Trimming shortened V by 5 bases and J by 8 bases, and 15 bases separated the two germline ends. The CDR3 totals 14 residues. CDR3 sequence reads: CASSLIPGDEKLFF. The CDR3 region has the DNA TGTGCCAGCAGCCTCATTCCGGGGGACGAAAAACTGTTTTTT.

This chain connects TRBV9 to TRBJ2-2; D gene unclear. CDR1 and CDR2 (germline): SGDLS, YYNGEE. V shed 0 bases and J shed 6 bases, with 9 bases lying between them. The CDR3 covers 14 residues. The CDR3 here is CASSVVWVSGELFF. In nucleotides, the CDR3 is TGTGCCAGCAGCGTAGTCTGGGTTTCCGGGGAGCTGTTTTTT.

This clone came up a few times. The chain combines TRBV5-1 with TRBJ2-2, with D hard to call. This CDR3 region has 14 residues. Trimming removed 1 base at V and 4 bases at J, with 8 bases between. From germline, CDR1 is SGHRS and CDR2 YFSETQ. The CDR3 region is CASSLSFSTGELFF. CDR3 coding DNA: TGCGCCAGCAGCTTGAGTTTCAGCACCGGGGAGCTGTTTTTT. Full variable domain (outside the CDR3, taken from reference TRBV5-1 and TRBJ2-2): KAGVTQTPRYLIKTRGQQVTLSCSPISGHRSVSWYQQTPGQGLQFLFEYFSETQRNKGNFPGRFSGRQFSNSRSEMNVSTLELGDSALYLCASSLSFSTGELFFGEGSRLTVL.

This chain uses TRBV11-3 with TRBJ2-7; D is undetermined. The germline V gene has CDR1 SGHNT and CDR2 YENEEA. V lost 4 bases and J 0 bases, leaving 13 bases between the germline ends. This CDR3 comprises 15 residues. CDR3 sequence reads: CASSSGSQYSYEQYF. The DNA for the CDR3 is TGTGCCAGCAGCTCGGGTTCTCAATACTCCTACGAGCAGTACTTC.

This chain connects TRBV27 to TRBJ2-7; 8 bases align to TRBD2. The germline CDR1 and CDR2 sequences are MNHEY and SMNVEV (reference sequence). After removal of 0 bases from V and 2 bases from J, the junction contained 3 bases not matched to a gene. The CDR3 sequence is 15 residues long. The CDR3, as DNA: TGTGCCAGCAGTTTATCCGCGGGGGGCACCTACGAGCAGTACTTC. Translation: CASSLSAGGTYEQYF.

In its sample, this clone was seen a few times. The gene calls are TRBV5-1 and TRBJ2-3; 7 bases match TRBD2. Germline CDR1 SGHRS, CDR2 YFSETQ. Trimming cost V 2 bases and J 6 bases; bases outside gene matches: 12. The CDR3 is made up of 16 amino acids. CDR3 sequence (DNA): TGCGCCAGCAGCTTAACGTCTAGCGGAGTTGGGGATACGCAGTATTTT. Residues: CASSLTSSGVGDTQYF.

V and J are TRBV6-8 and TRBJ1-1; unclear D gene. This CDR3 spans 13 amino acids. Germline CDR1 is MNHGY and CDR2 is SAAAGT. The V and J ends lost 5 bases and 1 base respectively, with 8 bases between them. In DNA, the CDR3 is TGTGCCAGCAGTCTAAGACAGAACACTGAAGCTTTCTTT. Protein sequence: CASSLRQNTEAFF.

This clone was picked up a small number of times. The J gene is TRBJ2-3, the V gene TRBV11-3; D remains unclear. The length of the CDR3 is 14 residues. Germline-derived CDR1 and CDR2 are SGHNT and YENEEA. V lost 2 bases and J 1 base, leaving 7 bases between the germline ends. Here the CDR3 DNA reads TGTGCCAGCAGCTTAACTGGGGGCACAGATACGCAGTATTTT. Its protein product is CASSLTGGTDTQYF.

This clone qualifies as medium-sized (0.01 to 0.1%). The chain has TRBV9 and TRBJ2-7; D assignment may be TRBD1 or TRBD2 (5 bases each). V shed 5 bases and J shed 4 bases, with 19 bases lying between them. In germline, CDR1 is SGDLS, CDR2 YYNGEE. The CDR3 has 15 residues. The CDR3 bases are TGTGCCAGCAGTGGGTCTTGGGACGGTCTATACGAGCAGTACTTC. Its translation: CASSGSWDGLYEQYF. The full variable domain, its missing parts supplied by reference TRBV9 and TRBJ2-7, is DSGVTQTPKHLITATGQRVTLRCSPRSGDLSVYWYQQSLDQGLQFLIQYYNGEERAKGNILERFSAQQFPDLHSELNLSSLELGDSALYFCASSGSWDGLYEQYFGPGTRLTVT.

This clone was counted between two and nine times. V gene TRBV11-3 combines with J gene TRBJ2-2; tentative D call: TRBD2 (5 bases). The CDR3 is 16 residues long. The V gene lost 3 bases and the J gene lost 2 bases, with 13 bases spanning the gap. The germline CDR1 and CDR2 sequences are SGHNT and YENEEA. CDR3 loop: CASSLTVEANTGELFF. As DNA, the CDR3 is TGTGCCAGCAGCTTGACCGTGGAGGCAAACACCGGGGAGCTGTTTTTT.

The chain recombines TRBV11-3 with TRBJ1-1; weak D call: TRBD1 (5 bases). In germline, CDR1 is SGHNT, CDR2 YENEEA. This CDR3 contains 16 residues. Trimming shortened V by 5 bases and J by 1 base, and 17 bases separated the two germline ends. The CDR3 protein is CASSQHTQEENTEAFF. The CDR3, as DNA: TGTGCCAGCAGCCAACACACACAGGAAGAGAACACTGAAGCTTTCTTT.

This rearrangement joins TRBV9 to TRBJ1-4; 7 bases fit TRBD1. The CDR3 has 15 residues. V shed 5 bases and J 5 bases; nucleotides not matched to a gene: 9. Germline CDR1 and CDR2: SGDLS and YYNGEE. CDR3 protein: CASSQNVQGNEKLFF. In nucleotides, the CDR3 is TGTGCCAGCAGTCAAAACGTACAGGGGAATGAAAAACTGTTTTTT.

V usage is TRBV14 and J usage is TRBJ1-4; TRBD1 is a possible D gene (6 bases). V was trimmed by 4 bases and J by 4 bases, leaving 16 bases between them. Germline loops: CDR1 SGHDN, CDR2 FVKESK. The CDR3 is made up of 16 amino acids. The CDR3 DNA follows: TGTGCCAGCAGCCTCGACTACGGGGGCATTAATGAAAAACTGTTTTTT. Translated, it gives CASSLDYGGINEKLFF.

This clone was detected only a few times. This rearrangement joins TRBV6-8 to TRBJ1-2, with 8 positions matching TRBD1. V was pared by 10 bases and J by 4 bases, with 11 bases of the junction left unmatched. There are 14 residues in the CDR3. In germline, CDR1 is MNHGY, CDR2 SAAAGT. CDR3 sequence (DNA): TGTGCCATCAGCCCAGGGGGCGAGGTCTATGGCTACACCTTC. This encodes CAISPGGEVYGYTF.

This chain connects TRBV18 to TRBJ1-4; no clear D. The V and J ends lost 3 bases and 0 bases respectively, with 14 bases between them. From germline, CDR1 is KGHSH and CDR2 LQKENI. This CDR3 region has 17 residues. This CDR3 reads CASSPLASSATNEKLFF. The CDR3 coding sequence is TGTGCCAGCTCACCGCTAGCCAGTTCTGCAACTAATGAAAAACTGTTTTTT.

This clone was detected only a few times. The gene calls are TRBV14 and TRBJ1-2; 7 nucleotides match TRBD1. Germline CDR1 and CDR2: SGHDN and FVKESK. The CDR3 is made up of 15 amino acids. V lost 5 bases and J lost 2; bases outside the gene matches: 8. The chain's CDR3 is CASSSRQGWNYGYTF. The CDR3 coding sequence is TGTGCCAGCAGCAGCCGACAGGGTTGGAACTATGGCTACACCTTC. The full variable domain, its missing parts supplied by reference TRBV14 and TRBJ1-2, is EAGVTQFPSHSVIEKGQTVTLRCDPISGHDNLYWYRRVMGKEIKFLLHFVKESKQDESGMPNNRFLAERTGGTYSTLKVQPAELEDSGVYFCASSSRQGWNYGYTFGSGTRLTVV.

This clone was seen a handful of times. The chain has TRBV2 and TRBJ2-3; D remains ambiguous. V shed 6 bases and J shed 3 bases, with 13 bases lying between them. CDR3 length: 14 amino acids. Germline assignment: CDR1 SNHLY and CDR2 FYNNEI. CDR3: CASSVRIGTDTQYF. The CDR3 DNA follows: TGTGCCAGCAGCGTCAGGATAGGGACAGATACGCAGTATTTT.

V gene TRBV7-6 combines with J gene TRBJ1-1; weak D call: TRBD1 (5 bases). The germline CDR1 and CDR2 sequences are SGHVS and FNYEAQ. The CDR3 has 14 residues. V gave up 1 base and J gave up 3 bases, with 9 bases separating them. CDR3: CASSLVGADTEAFF. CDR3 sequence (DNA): TGTGCCAGCAGCTTAGTAGGGGCGGACACTGAAGCTTTCTTT.

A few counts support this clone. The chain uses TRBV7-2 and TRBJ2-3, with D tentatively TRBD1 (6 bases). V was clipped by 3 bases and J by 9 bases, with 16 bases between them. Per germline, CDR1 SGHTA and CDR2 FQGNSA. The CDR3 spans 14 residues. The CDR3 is CASSFFARGGTQYF. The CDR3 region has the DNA TGTGCCAGCAGCTTCTTCGCCAGGGGCGGGACGCAGTATTTT.